Following are 28 T cell receptor beta chains from one sample sequenced in a study of Graves' ophthalmopathy and Graves' hyperthyroidism. RNA transcripts provided the template for amplifying TCR beta CDR3 regions. HTBI primers primed a first-round RT-PCR, and a second-round multiplex PCR followed. TCRdb used MiXCR to reprocess the multiplex PCR reads, holding one entry per CDR3 protein. The data show about 500,000 distinct CDR3 sequences, under 40% seen once. Material: peripheral blood or thyroid tissue (not recorded which). These receptor sequences come from an adult man with Graves' hyperthyroidism.

The chain links TRBV7-2 to TRBJ2-5; 7 bases fit TRBD1. V dropped 1 base and J dropped 2; count of bases not matched to a gene: 7. This CDR3 has 16 residues. Germline lookup yields CDR1 SGHTA and CDR2 FQGNSA. The CDR3 sequence is CASSLVGTVRQETQYF. The DNA of the CDR3 is TGTGCCAGCAGCTTAGTAGGGACAGTACGACAAGAGACCCAGTACTTC.

The chain uses TRBV20-1 and TRBJ2-5; TRBD1 aligns across 9 bases. V trimming: 6 bases; J trimming: 5 bases; junction bases outside the gene matches: 16. Germline V gives CDR1 DFQATT, CDR2 SNEGSKA (reference sequence). CDR3 size: 16 residues. CDR3 loop: CSAGSLGTGLDETQYF. Here the CDR3 DNA reads TGCAGTGCCGGCAGTCTCGGGACAGGGCTCGATGAGACCCAGTACTTC.

The J gene is TRBJ2-3, the V gene TRBV2; 8 bases fit TRBD1. Trimming removed 7 bases from V and 3 bases from J; junction bases left unmatched: 6. Germline CDR1 and CDR2: SNHLY and FYNNEI. The CDR3 length is 14 residues. CDR3 coding DNA: TGTGCCAGCACCGAGCAGGGGGCAACAGATACGCAGTATTTT. Protein sequence: CASTEQGATDTQYF.

This chain connects TRBV20-1 to TRBJ2-5, with D tentatively TRBD1 (5 bases). The germline CDR1 and CDR2 sequences are DFQATT and SNEGSKA (reference sequence). Trimming took off 4 bases at V and 4 bases at J, with 7 bases between the two ends. The CDR3 covers 11 residues. The CDR3 sequence is CSAKGPETQYF. CDR3 bases: TGCAGTGCTAAGGGGCCAGAGACCCAGTACTTC.

This clonotype was found many times. The V gene is TRBV20-1, the J gene TRBJ2-7; 11 bases align to TRBD2. There are 15 residues in the CDR3. Trimming removed 6 bases from V and 2 bases from J; junction bases left unmatched: 9. Germline V gene data show CDR1 as DFQATT and CDR2 as SNEGSKA (reference sequence). The CDR3 reads CSANAGLAETYEQYF. The CDR3 bases are TGCAGTGCAAACGCGGGACTAGCGGAAACCTACGAGCAGTACTTC.

This clonotype occurred many times. The rearrangement links TRBV5-1 to TRBJ1-1; maybe TRBD1 (6 bases). This CDR3 is built from 16 residues. Germline CDR1 SGHRS, CDR2 YFSETQ. V dropped 4 bases and J dropped 5 bases, with 21 bases sitting between them. CDR3: CASSGGAGVTTTEAFF. CDR3 sequence (DNA): TGCGCCAGCAGCGGTGGCGCAGGGGTCACTACTACTGAAGCTTTCTTT.

The rearrangement links TRBV2 to TRBJ2-6, with TRBD2 matching over 9 bases. The V gene end was trimmed by 7 bases and the J gene end by 4 bases; junction bases not matched to a gene: 8. The germline V gene encodes CDR1 SNHLY and CDR2 FYNNEI. CDR3 length: 16 residues. For the CDR3, the DNA is TGTGCCAGCATGGGCGGGAGGGGAACCGGGGCCAACGTCCTGACTTTC. Protein product: CASMGGRGTGANVLTF.

The chain combines TRBV9 with TRBJ2-3; 7 bases align to TRBD1. After removal of 3 bases from V and 1 base from J, the junction contained 5 bases not matched to a gene. The CDR3 sequence is 15 residues long. Germline CDR1 reads SGDLS; CDR2 reads YYNGEE. The CDR3 region has the DNA TGTGCCAGCAGCGAAAGACAGGGCCGCACAGATACGCAGTATTTT. Translated: CASSERQGRTDTQYF.

Ten or more counts support this clonotype. V usage is TRBV29-1 and J usage is TRBJ1-3; perhaps TRBD1 as D (6 bases). The CDR3 is 16 amino acids. V lost 2 bases and J 1 base, leaving 15 bases between the germline ends. CDR1 and CDR2 from the germline V gene are SQVTM and ANQGSEA. The CDR3 loop is CSVEIWGRGSGNTIYF. DNA of the CDR3: TGCAGCGTTGAAATTTGGGGCAGGGGTTCTGGAAACACCATATATTTT.

In this sample, this clonotype turned up many times. The CDR3 nucleotides read TGTGCCAGCAGCCAAGAGGAGGGTTTCTCCTACGAGCAGTACTTC. Translating gives CASSQEEGFSYEQYF. The rearrangement links TRBV14 to TRBJ2-7, with D perhaps matching TRBD2 (6 bases). The CDR3 consists of 15 residues. From germline, CDR1 is SGHDN and CDR2 FVKESK. V gave up 0 bases and J gave up 0 bases, with 9 bases separating them.

About this clonotype: Since a much larger clone is just one base distant, this may be a read error. The genes are TRBV7-2 and TRBJ1-5; D may be TRBD1 (5 bases). Trimming pared 4 bases from V and 3 bases from J, leaving 7 bases between. The CDR3 length is 13 residues. Looked up from germline, CDR1 is SGHTA and CDR2 is FQGNSA. CDR3 nucleotides: TGTGCCAGCAGCTGGGGCCACAATCAGCCCCAGCATTTT. It codes for CASSWGHNQPQHF.

The rearrangement uses TRBV29-1 and TRBJ2-4, with D perhaps matching TRBD1 (7 bases). Trimming pared 7 bases from V and 0 bases from J, leaving 16 bases between. The germline CDR1 and CDR2 sequences are SQVTM and ANQGSEA. CDR3 length equals 15 residues. CDR3 sequence (DNA): TGCAGCGCCCAGGGGGGACAGCTAGCCAAAAACATTCAGTACTTC. Translation gives CSAQGGQLAKNIQYF.

As concerns this clonotype: A much larger clonotype is one base distant, so this may be a read error. V and J are TRBV6-5 and TRBJ1-5; D is undetermined. The CDR3 extends over 15 amino acids. Germline assignment: CDR1 MNHEY and CDR2 SVGAGI. Between the trimmed V and J ends, which lost 5 bases and 3 bases, there was a span of 14 bases. CDR3: CASSNPGRDNQPQHF. As DNA, the CDR3 is TGTGCCAGCAGTAACCCAGGACGGGACAATCAGCCCCAGCATTTT.

This rearrangement joins TRBV28 to TRBJ1-5; 11 bases match TRBD1. The length of the CDR3 is 15 residues. V lost 5 bases, J lost 2 bases, and 2 bases stayed unmatched. In germline, CDR1 is MDHEN, CDR2 SYDVKM. The CDR3 region has the DNA TGTGCCAGCAGTCGGGACAGGGGGGGCAATCAGCCCCAGCATTTT. This translates into CASSRDRGGNQPQHF. Together with reference TRBV28 and TRBJ1-5, the CDR3 gives the full variable domain: DVKVTQSSRYLVKRTGEKVFLECVQDMDHENMFWYRQDPGLGLRLIYFSYDVKMKEKGDIPEGYSVSREKKERFSLILESASTNQTSMYLCASSRDRGGNQPQHFGDGTRLSIL.

This clonotype was counted at least ten times. This chain uses TRBV6-5 with TRBJ2-7; 9 nucleotides align to TRBD1. This CDR3 spans 15 amino acids. Germline V gives CDR1 MNHEY, CDR2 SVGAGI. J gave up 4 bases and V 6 bases, and 10 bases lay outside the gene matches. The CDR3 reads CASSRGTGKLYEQYF. The CDR3 nucleotides are TGTGCCAGCAGCCGGGGGACAGGGAAATTATACGAGCAGTACTTC.

This clonotype was observed at least ten times. This chain joins TRBV20-1 and TRBJ1-1; D gene ambiguous. Germline loops: CDR1 DFQATT, CDR2 SNEGSKA (reference sequence). The CDR3 has 13 residues. V was shortened by 3 bases and J by 4 bases, with 12 bases between the two germline ends. CDR3 DNA sequence: TGCAGTGCTAGGCGGGAAGGGATCACTGAAGCTTTCTTT. As protein: CSARREGITEAFF.

In the case of this clonotype: The DNA is left out, because the CDR3 cannot be placed on it with certainty; the CDR3 is given as TCRdb lists it. The rearrangement joins TRBV29-1 to TRBJ1-2; the D segment call TRBD1 is taken from the table without a DNA check. Germline CDR1 and CDR2: SQVTM and ANQGSEA. A total of 14 residues make up the CDR3, ends included. This CDR3 reads CSSSSDRLYYGYTF.

The chain couples TRBV29-1 to TRBJ2-5; the match to TRBD2 covers 11 bases. There are 13 residues in the CDR3. Germline V gene sequence: CDR1 SQVTM, CDR2 ANQGSEA. Unmatched junction bases numbered 6, after V lost 7 bases and J lost 5 bases. CDR3: CSALAGGQETQYF. The CDR3 nucleotides are TGCAGCGCCCTAGCGGGGGGACAGGAGACCCAGTACTTC.

J is TRBJ2-5 and V is TRBV29-1, with 8 bases matching TRBD1. This CDR3 comprises 11 residues. Trimming removed 8 bases from V and 7 bases from J; junction bases left unmatched: 6. In germline, CDR1 is SQVTM, CDR2 ANQGSEA. As DNA, the CDR3 is TGCAGCTTAGCGCAGGGGGCGACCCAGTACTTC. Encoded protein: CSLAQGATQYF.

At least ten counts were recorded for this clonotype. The rearrangement links TRBV20-1 to TRBJ1-4; no clear D. Deletions cut 6 bases from V and 3 bases from J, with 11 bases between. Germline CDR1 reads DFQATT; CDR2 reads SNEGSKA (reference sequence). This CDR3 is 13 amino acids long. The CDR3 nucleotides read TGCAGTGCCTTGGGAGGGCCTAATGAAAAACTGTTTTTT. As protein: CSALGGPNEKLFF.

This chain connects TRBV29-1 to TRBJ2-7; D is unclear. The CDR3 totals 12 residues. Deletions cut 8 bases from V and 0 bases from J, with 11 bases between. CDR1 and CDR2 from the germline V gene are SQVTM and ANQGSEA. CDR3 amino acids: CSLERASYEQYF. CDR3 in DNA: TGCAGCTTAGAACGGGCCTCCTACGAGCAGTACTTC.

This clonotype was counted many times. The chain links TRBV7-3 to TRBJ2-2; 7 bases agree with TRBD1. The CDR3 is 16 amino acids. J lost 0 bases, V lost 2 bases, and 3 bases had no gene match. CDR1 and CDR2 from the germline V gene are SGHTA and FQGTGA. CDR3 in amino acids: CASSLLGQANTGELFF. The CDR3 coding sequence is TGTGCCAGCAGCTTATTAGGACAGGCGAACACCGGGGAGCTGTTTTTT.

The rearrangement links TRBV2 to TRBJ1-1; the match to TRBD1 covers 7 bases. V was pared by 7 bases and J by 2 bases, with 10 bases of the junction left unmatched. This CDR3 is 15 amino acids long. The V gene's germline CDR1 is SNHLY and CDR2 FYNNEI. The CDR3 protein is CASTGTASGNTEAFF. For the CDR3, the DNA is TGTGCCAGCACCGGGACAGCCTCTGGAAACACTGAAGCTTTCTTT.

This clonotype has ten or more counts. The V and J genes are TRBV12-3 or TRBV12-4 and TRBJ2-5; 10 bases fit TRBD1. The CDR3 has 15 residues. Trimming cost V 5 bases and J 5 bases; bases outside gene matches: 8. CDR3 sequence reads: CASSLRQGAKETQYF. CDR3 in DNA: TGTGCCAGCAGTCTCAGACAGGGGGCGAAGGAGACCCAGTACTTC.

The rearrangement uses TRBV28 and TRBJ2-5; the match to TRBD2 covers 7 bases. This CDR3 region has 18 residues. Germline V gene lookup returns CDR1 MDHEN and CDR2 SYDVKM. Trimming removed 2 bases from V and 12 bases from J; junction bases left unmatched: 24. This CDR3 reads CASSLRPNLPGGRGRKYF. CDR3 sequence (DNA): TGTGCCAGCAGTTTACGTCCGAACCTCCCGGGGGGTAGGGGCCGTAAGTACTTC.

This clonotype was found many times. The gene calls are TRBV5-8 and TRBJ1-2, with 10 bases identical to TRBD1. With 4 bases clipped from V and 7 bases from J, the junction kept 10 bases outside the gene matches. The CDR3 length is 15 residues. Germline V gene data show CDR1 as SGHTS and CDR2 as YDEGEE. The CDR3 protein is CASSEEETGGIGYTF. The CDR3 DNA reads TGTGCCAGCAGCGAGGAGGAGACAGGGGGCATTGGCTACACCTTC.

The chain joins TRBV10-3 to TRBJ1-3; D possibly corresponds to TRBD1 (5 bases). V lost 5 bases and J 0 bases, leaving 11 bases between the germline ends. Germline lookup yields CDR1 ENHRY and CDR2 SYGVKD. The CDR3 has 15 amino acids. CDR3 loop: CAISYGGASGNTIYF. The CDR3 coding sequence is TGTGCCATCAGTTACGGGGGAGCCTCTGGAAACACCATATATTTT.

The chain uses TRBV12-3 or TRBV12-4 and TRBJ2-3, with 7 bases matching TRBD1. The CDR3 is made up of 12 amino acids. J lost 5 bases, V lost 4 bases, and 0 bases had no gene match. The CDR3 bases are TGTGCCAGCAGTTCAGGGGGAGATACGCAGTATTTT. This gives the protein CASSSGGDTQYF.